Listed below are T cell receptor beta chains from one sample, sequenced in a study of identical twins' blood T cells. Each CDR3 protein is one row after TCRdb ran MiXCR on the 5' RACE reads. The sample includes 300,000 to 400,000 distinct CDR3 sequences, about 28% of them seen just once. The sample comprised PBMCs. The receptors shown here come from a woman aged 18-55 years in good health. Both conserved end residues are part of each CDR3. D genes are given only for firm matches. The listing skips clone size in some rows; elsewhere it reads once, few, many or a size class.

J gene | clone size | D gene | V gene | CDR3 protein | CDR3 DNA
TRBJ2-3 | . | . | TRBV7-2 | CASSLDKNTQYF | TGTGCCAGCAGCTTAGACAAAAATACGCAGTATTTT
TRBJ1-2 | . | . | TRBV27 | CASSSFGRNYGYTF | TGTGCCAGCAGTTCCTTTGGGCGGAACTATGGCTACACCTTC
TRBJ2-3 | . | TRBD2 | TRBV29-1 | CSVDLAGDTQYF | TGCAGCGTTGATCTAGCGGGAGATACGCAGTATTTT
TRBJ2-7 | few | TRBD2 | TRBV28 | CASNPGGRGTYEQYF | TGTGCCAGCAACCCGGGAGGCCGAGGGACCTACGAGCAGTACTTC
TRBJ2-2 | . | TRBD2 | TRBV6-4 | CASRASGILGELFF | TGTGCCAGCAGAGCTAGCGGGATTCTCGGGGAGCTGTTTTTT
TRBJ2-3 | . | . | TRBV2 | CASSAVPTGDTQYF | TGTGCCAGCAGTGCGGTTCCCACAGGAGATACGCAGTATTTT
TRBJ1-2 | few | . | TRBV20-1 | CSAREGSSPNGYTF | TGCAGTGCTAGAGAGGGTAGTTCCCCTAATGGCTACACCTTC
TRBJ1-1 | few | . | TRBV7-9 | CASSYEFNTEAFF | TGTGCCAGCAGTTATGAGTTTAACACTGAAGCTTTCTTT
TRBJ1-1 | many | . | TRBV19 | CASSPQLDTEAFF | TGTGCCAGCTCCCCCCAACTCGACACTGAAGCTTTCTTT
TRBJ2-2 | few | . | TRBV20-1 | CSARAFGSNTGELFF | TGCAGTGCTAGAGCTTTCGGATCGAACACCGGGGAGCTGTTTTTT
TRBJ1-6 | few | TRBD1 | TRBV14 | CASSQVMTGYNSPLHF | TGTGCCAGCAGCCAAGTGATGACAGGGTATAATTCACCCCTCCACTTT
TRBJ2-6 | . | . | TRBV19 | CASRNTGVLISGANVLTF | TGTGCCAGTAGAAACACAGGAGTTCTAATCTCTGGGGCCAACGTCCTGACTTTC
TRBJ2-5 | . | . | TRBV6-2/TRBV6-3 | CASSWTIGETQYF | TGTGCCAGCAGCTGGACTATTGGAGAGACCCAGTACTTC
TRBJ1-1 | . | . | TRBV7-9 | CASSLVAGEEAFF | TGTGCCAGCAGCTTAGTTGCAGGGGAAGAAGCTTTCTTT
TRBJ1-5 | . | . | TRBV6-2/TRBV6-3 | CASIWVYSNQPQHF | TGTGCCAGCATCTGGGTATATAGCAATCAGCCCCAGCATTTT
TRBJ2-3 | . | . | TRBV29-1 | CSVAGGSGTDTQYF | TGCAGCGTTGCGGGGGGCTCAGGCACAGATACGCAGTATTTT
TRBJ1-2 | few | TRBD1 | TRBV5-1 | CASSSRWTGEPGYTF | TGCGCCAGCAGCTCTCGATGGACAGGCGAGCCCGGCTACACCTTC
TRBJ1-2 | . | . | TRBV5-8 | CASSATFYGYTF | TGTGCCAGCAGTGCGACTTTCTATGGCTACACCTTC
TRBJ1-4 | many | . | TRBV6-5 | CASSYIRGTFLEKLFF | TGTGCCAGCAGTTACATCAGAGGGACCTTTTTAGAAAAACTGTTTTTT
TRBJ2-2 | . | . | TRBV7-9 | CASSLLASKVGELFF | TGTGCCAGCAGCTTATTGGCGAGCAAGGTCGGGGAGCTGTTTTTT
TRBJ2-1 | . | TRBD2 | TRBV27 | CASSLLAGGGYEQFF | TGTGCCAGCAGTTTACTAGCGGGGGGCGGATATGAGCAGTTCTTC
TRBJ1-5 | few | . | TRBV6-2/TRBV6-3 | CASSHRVVDRNQPQHF | TGTGCCAGCAGCCACAGGGTTGTCGACCGCAATCAGCCCCAGCATTTT
TRBJ2-2 | . | TRBD2 | TRBV4-3 | CASSQEGLGAGELFF | TGCGCCAGCAGCCAAGAGGGACTAGGGGCCGGGGAGCTGTTTTTT
TRBJ1-2 | few | TRBD1 | TRBV5-1 | CASSLVTGVSGYTF | TGCGCCAGCAGCTTGGTGACAGGGGTTAGCGGCTACACCTTC
TRBJ2-3 | . | TRBD2 | TRBV5-1 | CASSLISGASSNPDTQYF | TGCGCCAGCAGCTTGATAAGCGGGGCTAGCTCTAATCCAGATACGCAGTATTTT
TRBJ1-1 | . | . | TRBV13 | CASSNQNTEAFF | TGTGCCAGCAGCAACCAGAACACTGAAGCTTTCTTT
TRBJ1-2 | few | . | TRBV15 | CATSRDGGNYGYTF | TGTGCCACCAGCAGAGATGGGGGTAACTATGGCTACACCTTC
TRBJ2-2 | . | . | TRBV7-9 | CASSSRDSTNTGELFF | TGTGCCAGCAGCTCCCGGGACTCAACTAACACCGGGGAGCTGTTTTTT
TRBJ1-5 | few | . | TRBV6-5 | CASSPRSGVGNQPQHF | TGTGCCAGCAGCCCCCGGTCAGGGGTCGGCAATCAGCCCCAGCATTTT
TRBJ2-3 | . | . | TRBV7-9 | CASSIEHADTQYF | TGTGCCAGCAGCATAGAACACGCAGATACGCAGTATTTT
TRBJ2-3 | few | . | TRBV27 | CASSRFVSGDTQYF | TGTGCCAGCAGTAGATTCGTCTCGGGAGATACGCAGTATTTT
TRBJ2-3 | . | . | TRBV20-1 | CSARIMGGGPKDTQYF | TGCAGTGCTAGGATAATGGGCGGGGGCCCCAAAGATACGCAGTATTTT
TRBJ2-7 | . | . | TRBV28 | CASSLWRQIRYF | TGTGCCAGCAGTTTATGGCGACAGATCCGGTACTTC
TRBJ1-5 | few | . | TRBV5-1 | CASSLEGISNQPQHF | TGCGCCAGCAGCTTGGAGGGGATTAGCAATCAGCCCCAGCATTTT
TRBJ2-1 | . | . | TRBV7-2 | CASTHLSRVNEQFF | TGTGCCAGCACCCACCTTTCAAGGGTCAATGAGCAGTTCTTC
TRBJ2-3 | . | . | TRBV9 | CASSVILRPDTQYF | TGTGCCAGCAGCGTAATACTACGCCCAGATACGCAGTATTTT
TRBJ1-2 | . | . | TRBV2 | CASSEGRELGNGYTF | TGTGCCAGCAGTGAAGGACGGGAGTTGGGGAATGGCTACACCTTC
TRBJ1-2 | few | . | TRBV7-2 | CASTTRGVVYGYTF | TGTGCCAGCACCACCCGAGGAGTTGTGTACGGCTACACCTTC
TRBJ1-1 | . | . | TRBV5-1 | CASSLGIKGLNTEAFF | TGCGCCAGCAGCTTAGGTATTAAGGGATTGAACACTGAAGCCTTCTTT
TRBJ1-3 | few | . | TRBV20-1 | CSASTAARRNTIYF | TGCAGTGCTAGTACAGCAGCAAGAAGAAACACCATATATTTT
TRBJ2-7 | once | . | TRBV27 | CASSLRGEGYEQYF | TGTGCCAGCAGTCTCAGGGGGGAAGGCTACGAGCAGTACTTC
TRBJ1-1 | few | TRBD1 | TRBV29-1 | CSVGQATNTEAFF | TGCAGCGTCGGACAGGCGACGAACACTGAAGCTTTCTTT
TRBJ1-1 | . | . | TRBV18 | CASSPTPGRLNTEAFF | TGTGCCAGCTCACCCACCCCGGGACGGTTGAACACTGAAGCTTTCTTT
TRBJ2-5 | many | . | TRBV7-2 | CASSLDMEVRVYTETQYF | TGTGCCAGCAGCTTAGATATGGAGGTTAGGGTATATACAGAGACCCAGTACTTC
TRBJ2-3 | few | . | TRBV19 | CASSVTEDTQYF | TGTGCCAGTAGTGTTACCGAAGATACGCAGTATTTT
TRBJ2-3 | . | TRBD1 | TRBV20-1 | CSARDRGRIDTQYF | TGCAGTGCTAGAGACAGGGGGCGCATCGATACGCAGTATTTT
TRBJ2-5 | . | . | TRBV9 | CASSVVGEGTQYF | TGTGCCAGCAGCGTAGTGGGTGAAGGGACCCAGTACTTC
TRBJ2-1 | . | . | TRBV7-6 | CASSPDRLEQFF | TGTGCCAGCAGCCCCGATCGGTTAGAGCAGTTCTTC
TRBJ1-5 | many | . | TRBV19 | CASSILGGSNQPQHF | TGTGCCAGTAGTATCCTCGGGGGTAGCAATCAGCCCCAGCATTTT
TRBJ1-2 | . | TRBD1 | TRBV29-1 | CSVVAGGSGGYTF | TGCAGCGTTGTGGCAGGGGGCTCGGGTGGCTACACCTTC
TRBJ2-3 | . | TRBD1 | TRBV29-1 | CSVDGTGGADTQYF | TGCAGCGTTGACGGGACAGGAGGGGCAGATACGCAGTATTTT
TRBJ2-1 | few | . | TRBV6-2/TRBV6-3 | CASSTLGSSSYNEQFF | TGTGCCAGCAGTACCCTGGGCTCAAGCTCCTACAATGAGCAGTTCTTC
TRBJ2-1 | . | . | TRBV13 | CASSLVPTSSYNEQFF | TGTGCCAGCAGCTTAGTGCCAACGAGCTCCTACAATGAGCAGTTCTTC
TRBJ1-2 | . | . | TRBV11-2 | CASSLDPTYGYTF | TGTGCCAGCAGCTTAGACCCCACCTATGGCTACACCTTC
TRBJ2-7 | once | TRBD1 | TRBV5-1 | CASSLPGGQAKEQYF | TGCGCCAGCAGCTTGCCCGGAGGACAGGCTAAAGAGCAGTACTTC
TRBJ2-2 | . | . | TRBV11-2 | CASSDQSTVNTGELFF | TGTGCCAGCAGCGACCAGTCGACAGTTAACACCGGGGAGCTGTTTTTT
TRBJ1-2 | . | . | TRBV6-6 | CASRKTGTANNGYTF | TGTGCCAGCAGGAAAACCGGGACGGCGAACAATGGCTACACCTTC
TRBJ1-3 | few | . | TRBV25-1 | CASSALDSRSNTIYF | TGTGCCAGCAGCGCCCTGGACAGCCGGAGCAACACCATATATTTT
TRBJ1-2 | . | . | TRBV12-3/TRBV12-4 | CASSLKRAGTLLKTYYGYTF | TGTGCCAGCAGTTTAAAGCGGGCAGGGACTCTGCTTAAGACATACTATGGCTACACCTTC
TRBJ2-5 | few | . | TRBV2 | CASSEVYGETQYF | TGTGCCAGCAGTGAAGTTTATGGGGAGACCCAGTACTTC